This passage covers 11 T cell receptor beta chains from one sample sequenced in a study of OX40 agonist ivuxolimab in advanced cancers. Here immunoSEQ multiplex PCR was the method, and the copy in TCRdb shows in-frame clones only, minus some. The table includes about 88,000 clones, roughly 89% detected once. The sequencing here drew on CD4+ or CD8+ T cells sorted from blood, taken in a trial of the OX40 agonist ivuxolimab. Every receptor here comes from an adult with an advanced solid tumor such as melanoma, head and neck, liver or kidney cancer.

The gene calls are TRBV5-1 and TRBJ2-3; TRBD1 aligns across 8 bases. Germline V gives CDR1 SGHRS, CDR2 YFSETQ. The CDR3 has 15 amino acids. V was clipped by 6 bases and J by 4 bases; unmatched bases: 10. CDR3 region: CASTSNQGAADTQYF. The CDR3 bases are TGCGCCAGCACCTCGAACCAGGGGGCTGCAGATACGCAGTATTTT.

DNA for the CDR3: TGTGCCAGCAGCCCACGTGGGGGGGCGCAAGGAAACACCATATATTTT. It translates to CASSPRGGAQGNTIYF. This rearrangement joins TRBV7-3 to TRBJ1-3; a possible D gene is TRBD1 (6 bases). The CDR3 loop spans 16 amino acids. V was clipped by 5 bases and J by 4 bases, with 18 bases between them. Germline V gene data show CDR1 as SGHTA and CDR2 as FQGTGA.

The chain uses TRBV30 and TRBJ1-4; D is ambiguous. The CDR3 has 14 amino acids. V was cut by 5 bases and J by 4 bases, with 14 bases left in between. CDR1 is GTSNPN and CDR2 is SVGIG in the germline V gene (reference sequence). CDR3 bases: TGTGCCTGGTCTTCAGGCTCTCATAATGAAAAACTGTTTTTT. Amino acids: CAWSSGSHNEKLFF.

This CDR3 is CASSTSTGGGNQPQHF. DNA for the CDR3: TGTGCCAGCTCAACTTCGACAGGGGGCGGCAATCAGCCCCAGCATTTT. The rearrangement joins TRBV18 to TRBJ1-5; 10 bases are shared with TRBD1. This CDR3 has 16 amino acids. Germline-derived CDR1 and CDR2 are KGHSH and LQKENI. V lost 5 bases, J lost 2 bases, and 6 bases stayed unmatched.

The chain recombines TRBV9 with TRBJ2-5; TRBD2 might be the D (6 bases). The CDR3 runs 13 residues. Between the trimmed V and J ends, which lost 4 bases and 1 base, there was a span of 8 bases. Germline lookup yields CDR1 SGDLS and CDR2 YYNGEE. CDR3 residues: CASSRDFQETQYF. In DNA form, the CDR3 reads TGTGCCAGCAGCCGGGACTTCCAAGAGACCCAGTACTTC.

This clone was found once. V and J are TRBV18 and TRBJ2-1; 11 bases match TRBD2. V shed 1 base, J shed 9 bases, and the junction held 14 bases outside the gene matches. This CDR3 is built from 18 residues. From germline, CDR1 is KGHSH and CDR2 LQKENI. The CDR3 loop is CASSPLHQLAGGRAEQFF. CDR3 sequence (DNA): TGTGCCAGCTCACCACTCCACCAGCTAGCGGGGGGCCGGGCTGAGCAGTTCTTC.

The chain joins TRBV7-3 to TRBJ2-5, with TRBD2 identical over 8 bases. The V gene's germline CDR1 is SGHTA and CDR2 FQGTGA. The CDR3 loop spans 15 amino acids. V dropped 5 bases and J dropped 2; count of bases not matched to a gene: 7. The CDR3 here is CASSRERGIQETQYF. CDR3 nucleotides: TGTGCCAGCAGCCGGGAGCGGGGGATTCAAGAGACCCAGTACTTC.

This CDR3 is CASSHQTETQYF. CDR3 DNA: TGTGCCAGCAGCCATCAGACCGAGACCCAGTACTTC. V usage is TRBV14 and J usage is TRBJ2-5, with D uncertain. CDR1 and CDR2 (germline): SGHDN, FVKESK. Trimming removed 3 bases at V and 5 bases at J, with 7 bases between. CDR3 length: 12 residues.

This chain uses TRBV10-3 with TRBJ2-1, with 11 bases that match TRBD1. Germline CDR1 and CDR2: ENHRY and SYGVKD. The V and J ends lost 10 bases and 6 bases, in that order; junction bases with no gene match: 11. This CDR3 has 15 amino acids. In DNA, the CDR3 is TGTGCCAGCAGCAAGGACAGGGGGCAGGGCAATGAGCAGTTCTTC. Protein: CASSKDRGQGNEQFF.

This clone was found once. The chain employs TRBV6-5 and TRBJ2-7; 8 nucleotides line up with TRBD1. CDR1 is MNHEY and CDR2 is SVGAGI in the germline V gene. Trimming took 9 bases from V and 2 from J; bases not matched to a gene: 3. The CDR3 runs to 12 residues. The CDR3: CASATGAYEQYF. The CDR3 bases are TGTGCCAGTGCGACAGGGGCCTACGAGCAGTACTTC.

The rearrangement joins TRBV6-5 to TRBJ2-1; a weak D match, TRBD1 (6 bases). The CDR3 runs 15 residues. V gave up 2 bases and J gave up 8 bases, with 16 bases separating them. Germline lookup yields CDR1 MNHEY and CDR2 SVGAGI. In DNA, the CDR3 is TGTGCCAGCAGTTACCAGGCAGGGGATAGCGATGAGCAGTTCTTC. Translating gives CASSYQAGDSDEQFF.